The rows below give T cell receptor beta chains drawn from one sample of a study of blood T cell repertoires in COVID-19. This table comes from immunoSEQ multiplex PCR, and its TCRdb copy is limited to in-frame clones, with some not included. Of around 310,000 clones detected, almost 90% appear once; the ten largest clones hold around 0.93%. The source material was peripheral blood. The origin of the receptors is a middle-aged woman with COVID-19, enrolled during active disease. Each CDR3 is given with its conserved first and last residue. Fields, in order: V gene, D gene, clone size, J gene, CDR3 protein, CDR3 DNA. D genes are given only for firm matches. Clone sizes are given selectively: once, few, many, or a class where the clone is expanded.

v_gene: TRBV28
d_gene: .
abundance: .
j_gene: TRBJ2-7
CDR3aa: CASSLDLGTPYEQYF
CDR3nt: TGTGCCAGCAGTTTAGATTTAGGGACACCCTACGAGCAGTACTTC

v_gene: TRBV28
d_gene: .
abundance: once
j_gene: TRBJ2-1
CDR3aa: CASSTDYNEQFF
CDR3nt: TGTGCCAGCAGTACTGACTACAATGAGCAGTTCTTC

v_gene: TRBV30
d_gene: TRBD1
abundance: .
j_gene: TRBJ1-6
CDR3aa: CAWVDRVTSPLHF
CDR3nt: TGTGCCTGGGTTGACAGGGTTACTTCACCCCTCCACTTT

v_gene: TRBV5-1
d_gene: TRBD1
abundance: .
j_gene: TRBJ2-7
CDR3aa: CASSRGQEVTEQYF
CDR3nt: TGCGCCAGCAGCAGGGGACAGGAAGTCACCGAGCAGTACTTC

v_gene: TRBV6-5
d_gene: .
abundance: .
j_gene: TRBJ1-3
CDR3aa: CASLSPGRNTIYF
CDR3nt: TGTGCCAGCTTGTCCCCGGGGAGAAACACCATATATTTT

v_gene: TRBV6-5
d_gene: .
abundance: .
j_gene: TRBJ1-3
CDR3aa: CASSLRRVSGNTIYF
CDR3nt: TGTGCCAGCAGTCTAAGGAGGGTATCTGGAAACACCATATATTTT

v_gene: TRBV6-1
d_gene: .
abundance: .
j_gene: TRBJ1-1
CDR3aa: CASSEGWEGSNTEAFF
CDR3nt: TGTGCCAGCAGTGAAGGTTGGGAGGGGTCGAACACTGAAGCTTTCTTT

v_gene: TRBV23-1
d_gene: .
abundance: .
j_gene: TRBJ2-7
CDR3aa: CASSQEDSSYEQYF
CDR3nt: TGCGCCAGCAGTCAGGAAGACAGTTCCTACGAGCAGTACTTC

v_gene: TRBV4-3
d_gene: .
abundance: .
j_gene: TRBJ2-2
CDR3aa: CASSQVPANTGELFF
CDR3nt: TGCGCCAGCAGCCAAGTTCCAGCGAACACCGGGGAGCTGTTTTTT

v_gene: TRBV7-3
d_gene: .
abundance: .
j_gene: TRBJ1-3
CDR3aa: CASSLGPGNTIYF
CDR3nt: TGTGCCAGCAGCTTAGGGCCTGGAAACACCATATATTTT

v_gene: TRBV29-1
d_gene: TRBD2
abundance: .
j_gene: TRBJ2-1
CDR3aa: CSVEARGGVSYNEQFF
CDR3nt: TGCAGCGTTGAAGCCCGGGGGGGAGTTTCTTACAATGAGCAGTTCTTC

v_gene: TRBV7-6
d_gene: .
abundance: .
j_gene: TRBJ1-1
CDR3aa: CASSLPIDRGTEAFF
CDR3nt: TGTGCCAGCAGCCTCCCGATAGACCGCGGCACTGAAGCTTTCTTT

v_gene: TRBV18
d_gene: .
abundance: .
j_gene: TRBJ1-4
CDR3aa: CASSPGRTNEKLFF
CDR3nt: TGTGCCAGCTCACCAGGGAGGACTAATGAAAAACTGTTTTTT

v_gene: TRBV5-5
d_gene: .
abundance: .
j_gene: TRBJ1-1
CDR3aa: CASSGGIMNTEAFF
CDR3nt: TGTGCCAGCAGCGGGGGGATCATGAACACTGAAGCTTTCTTT

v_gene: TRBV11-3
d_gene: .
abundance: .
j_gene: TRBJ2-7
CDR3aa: CASSSLRGADEQYF
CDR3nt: TGTGCCAGCAGCTCTCTACGGGGGGCGGACGAGCAGTACTTC

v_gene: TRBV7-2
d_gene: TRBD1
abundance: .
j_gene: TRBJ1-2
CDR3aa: CASSSGQGLTVGYTF
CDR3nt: TGTGCCAGCAGCTCGGGACAGGGGTTGACTGTCGGCTACACCTTC

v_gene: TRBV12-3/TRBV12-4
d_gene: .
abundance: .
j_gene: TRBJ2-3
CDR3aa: CASSLRGATQYF
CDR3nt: TGTGCCAGCAGTTTACGGGGGGCCACGCAGTATTTT

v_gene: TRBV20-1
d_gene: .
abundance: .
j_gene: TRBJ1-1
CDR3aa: CSASDSRQYMNTEAFF
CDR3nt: TGCAGTGCTAGTGATTCACGACAATACATGAACACTGAAGCTTTCTTT

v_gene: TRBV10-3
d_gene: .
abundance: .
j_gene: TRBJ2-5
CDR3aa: CAISGATFVAQYF
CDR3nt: TGTGCCATCAGTGGAGCTACCTTTGTCGCCCAGTACTTC

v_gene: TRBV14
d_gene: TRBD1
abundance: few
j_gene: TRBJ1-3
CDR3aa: CASSQAPGGAGNTIYF
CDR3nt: TGTGCCAGCAGCCAAGCCCCAGGGGGAGCTGGAAACACCATATATTTT

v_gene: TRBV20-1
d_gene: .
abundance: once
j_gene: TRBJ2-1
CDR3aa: CSASRDTTTNYNEQFF
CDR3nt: TGCAGTGCTAGTAGGGACACTACTACAAACTACAATGAGCAGTTCTTC

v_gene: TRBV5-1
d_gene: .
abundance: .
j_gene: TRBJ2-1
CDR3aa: CASSLVAGSAYNEQFF
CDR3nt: TGCGCCAGCAGCTTGGTGGCGGGAAGTGCCTACAATGAGCAGTTCTTC

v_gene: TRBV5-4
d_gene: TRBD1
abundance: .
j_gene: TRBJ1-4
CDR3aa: CASSLSTVTGGFEKLFF
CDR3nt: TGTGCCAGCAGCTTGAGTACTGTTACAGGGGGCTTTGAAAAACTGTTTTTT

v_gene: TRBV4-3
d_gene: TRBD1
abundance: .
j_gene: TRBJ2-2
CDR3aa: CASSLAGTGGNGELFF
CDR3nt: TGCGCCAGCAGCCTAGCCGGGACAGGGGGCAACGGGGAGCTGTTTTTT

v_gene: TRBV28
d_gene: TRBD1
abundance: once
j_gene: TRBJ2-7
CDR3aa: CASRGQVYHEQYF
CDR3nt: TGTGCCAGCAGAGGACAGGTGTACCACGAGCAGTACTTC

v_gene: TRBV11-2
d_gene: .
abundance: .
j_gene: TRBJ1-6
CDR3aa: CASSLEEWNSYNSPLHF
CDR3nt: TGTGCCAGCAGCTTAGAGGAGTGGAACTCCTATAATTCACCCCTCCACTTT

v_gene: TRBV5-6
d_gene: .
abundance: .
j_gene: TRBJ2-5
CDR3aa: CASSGVFWGTDSETQYF
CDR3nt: TGTGCCAGCAGCGGTGTCTTTTGGGGGACTGATTCGGAGACCCAGTACTTC

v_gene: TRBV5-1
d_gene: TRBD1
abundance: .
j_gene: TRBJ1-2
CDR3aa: CASSLATGVDGYTF
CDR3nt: TGCGCCAGCAGCTTGGCAACAGGGGTCGATGGCTACACCTTC

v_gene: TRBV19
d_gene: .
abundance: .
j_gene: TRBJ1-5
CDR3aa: CASSRIQGSNQPQHF
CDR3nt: TGTGCCAGTAGTAGAATCCAGGGGTCCAATCAGCCCCAGCATTTT

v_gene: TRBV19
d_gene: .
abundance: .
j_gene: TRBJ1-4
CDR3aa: CASSISGLATEKLFF
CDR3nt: TGTGCCAGTAGTATTTCGGGACTCGCGACGGAAAAACTGTTTTTT

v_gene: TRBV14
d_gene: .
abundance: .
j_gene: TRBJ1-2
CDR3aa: CASSHLTDWGHLLDYGYTF
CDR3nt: TGTGCCAGCAGCCACCTAACTGATTGGGGACACTTATTGGACTATGGCTACACCTTC

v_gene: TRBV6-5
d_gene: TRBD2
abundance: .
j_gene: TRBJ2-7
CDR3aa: CASSSLASGSYEQYF
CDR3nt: TGTGCCAGCAGCTCACTAGCGTCGGGCTCCTACGAGCAGTACTTC